The following is a T cell receptor beta chain sequence with its context. Everyone who took part was 18 to 89 years old, and they came from about two dozen US areas. Cohorts were based on clinical histories the participants reported. The record originates from a study of blood T cell repertoires in COVID-19. Here immunoSEQ multiplex PCR was the method, and the copy in TCRdb shows in-frame clones only, minus some. The sample yields 150,000 to 200,000 clones, 88% seen once. Germline-derived CDR1 and CDR2 are ENHRY and SYGVKD. V was pared by 7 bases and J by 9 bases, with 13 bases between. This CDR3 is 13 amino acids long.

This sequence was found in a woman aged 18-29 years who had recovered from COVID-19. V gene TRBV10-3 combines with J gene TRBJ1-6; D gene unclear. The source material was PBMCs or T cells enriched from blood (not recorded which). This CDR3 is CAITTDKISPLHF. The CDR3 DNA reads as TGTGCCATCACTACAGATAAGATTTCACCCCTCCACTTT.